The present T cell receptor (beta chain) was sequenced within a study of T cell clusters in autoimmune cytopenias. Notes on the study in general: TRB repertoire shifts in secondary cytopenia and chronic lymphocytic leukemia mostly reflected lymphoma, not autoimmunity.

TRB was amplified by touch-down multiplex PCR, primer pools A and B combined. TCRdb reprocessed the multiplex PCR reads, with one entry per CDR3 protein and no DNA. Its table lists 11,000 or so distinct CDR3 sequences. TRB was amplified from about 260 ng of peripheral blood genomic DNA per sample. On this clonotype: The antigen is unknown.

CDR1 and CDR2 from the germline V gene are MNHEY and SMNVEV (reference sequence). This CDR3 spans 15 amino acids. The same data also went into a second study, on T cell repertoires in aging, cancer and after chemotherapy.

The TCR sequence derives from a human donor in good health. Sequenced input: peripheral blood. V gene TRBV27 combines with J gene TRBJ2-1; the D call from TCRdb, TRBD1, cannot be confirmed without DNA. Here the CDR3 reads CASSLRVDSYNEQFF.